Sequencing of this TCR beta chain was carried out in a study of cytomegalovirus exposure and HLA in healthy donors (dated by TCRdb to about 2017). For the study in its entirety: An earlier analysis of several hundred of the donors reported 250 to 300 Gb of sequence data and around 110 million unique TCR beta sequences obtained from about 179 million T cells. Roughly 300 gigabases of sequencing data and around 90 million unique TCR sequences made up an early release that covered about 640 HLA-typed donors. Of the approximately 400 genotyped donors, 65% to 90% fell in the genetic ancestry cluster associated with self-reported Caucasian donors. The aim of the study was to test whether cataloging public T cell receptors could identify signatures of past pathogen exposure. Using immunosequencing, the study profiled T cell repertoires from some 670 subjects and related those repertoires to cytomegalovirus serostatus. In addition to the first cohort of approximately 670 subjects, a separate validation cohort of approximately 110 different subjects was used. To predict cytomegalovirus infection status, the study brought together high-throughput TCR immunosequencing, statistical association of individual TCRs with disease status, and machine learning. A later analysis re-examined previously published TCR beta repertoires from around 670 donors and added high-resolution HLA genotyping to investigate patterns of TCR occurrence. The later analysis used no new phenotypic data to find candidate immune exposures, relying instead on TCR beta sequences and their occurrence across donors. In an earlier analysis of roughly 600 of the donors, high-throughput TCR beta sequencing was used to judge whether each TCR beta V gene segment behaved as functional or pseudogenic. Donor age, sex, ethnicity and CMV serostatus were compiled alongside the repertoire data. A later genetic analysis used genome-wide SNP genotypes for about 55% of the 666 donors, treating that subset as a discovery cohort. All discovery cohort repertoires had been generated on a single sequencing platform. Both class I and class II loci were covered by HLA typing, at four-digit resolution. The number of donors typed differed by locus, with about 620-630 for A, B, C, DRB1 and DQB1, roughly 550 for DQA1, under 610 for DPA1, and approximately 470 for DPB1. Roughly five DR-DQ haplotypes were handled as single units for association and clustering because linkage in the cohort was strong. Across under 500 genotyped donors of the cohort, an average of about 200,000 unique TCR beta nucleotide sequences per donor were sequenced, and roughly a sixth of those sequences were non-productive.

Here is what the overall study found, with its caveats: At a false discovery rate of 0.05, a later analysis linked 15,000 to 20,000 TCR beta sequences to specific HLA alleles. A group of highly shared sequence variants was considered likely to be a technical artifact of the sequencing pipeline. Because HLA typing was missing for some donors at each locus, association tests included only the typed subset. The study gave a list of 150 to 200 TCR beta chains associated with cytomegalovirus. The cohort was sequenced for TCR beta chains only, and without alpha or paired-chain data the features that could be detected were limited. Strong co-occurrence of HLA alleles, especially DR and DQ, made assigning TCR associations to individual alleles difficult. The presence/absence analyses assumed that sequencing depth was roughly uniform across donors, and that assumption may not be true. The earlier analysis of fewer than 750 of the donors excluded roughly 17 rarely observed V segments, including chromosome 9 orphons, because counts were too low. An association between a missense DCLRE1C variant and V-gene and J-gene trimming of TCR beta chains was found in a later genetic analysis and replicated in an independent cohort. A further reported finding was that TCR beta sequences accurately predicted the HLA-A and HLA-B alleles for most subjects in the first cohort. In both the original and validation cohorts, the classifier was reported to diagnose cytomegalovirus status with high specificity and sensitivity. A later analysis found that TCR association rates varied across HLA loci, with DRB1 alleles showing the most associated TCRs and HLA-C alleles the fewest. In vitro tests confirmed that a few of the cytomegalovirus-associated TCR beta chains recognize cytomegalovirus antigens. Across donors, most TCR sequences were observed very rarely, whereas some public TCRs were present in many individuals. According to a later analysis, parvovirus B19, influenza, CMV and Epstein-Barr virus appeared linked to several top co-occurrence clusters. Correlated functional status among segregating V segments might reflect linkage disequilibrium, but an unknown experimental factor could not be ruled out. Compared with equally common non-associated chains, HLA-associated TCR beta chains in a later analysis were more clonally expanded and had lower generation probabilities. A later analysis found that most CMV-associated TCR beta chains appeared HLA-restricted, with HLA associations seemingly driven largely by CMV exposure. Compared with the roughly 720-donor mean, donors in an Asian-associated ancestry cluster had fewer N-insertions in productive TCRs, according to a later genetic analysis. According to the authors, the approach could potentially be generalized to other disease states and immunological phenotypes. Because the 87-base-pair reads could not distinguish some IMGT-functional V segments, including TRBV6-2 and TRBV6-3, those segments were excluded. In an earlier analysis of approximately 590 of the donors, most TCR beta V segments appeared in productive rearrangements about 90% or about 30% of the time, broadly matching IMGT annotations. The only immune exposure information available for the cohort was CMV serostatus.

Libraries were built with the immunoSEQ multiplex PCR assay. For the multiplex PCR, a mixture combining 60 forward primers for TCR Vbeta segments and 13 reverse primers for TCR Jbeta segments was used. A multiplex PCR assay on genomic DNA amplified the CDR3 region of rearranged TCR beta genes. The amplified TCR beta libraries were sequenced on the Illumina HiSeq System as 87-base-pair reads. The authors processed their data as follows. A later analysis tallied roughly 80 million unique TCR beta chains across the 640 or so repertoires, and some 10 million of those chains were shared by two or more donors. Raw reads were error-corrected and collapsed into unique sequences with a nearest-neighbor algorithm that merged closely related sequences to remove PCR and sequencing errors. CDR3 sequences were aligned to IMGT reference sequences to assign V, D and J gene segments. Each retained sequence needed at least a six-nucleotide match to both a V gene segment and a J gene segment. Rearrangements were called productive when the CDR3 lacked stop codons and stayed in frame with V and J; all others were non-productive. CDR3 was defined according to IMGT convention as the region running from the second conserved V-encoded cysteine to the conserved J-encoded phenylalanine. In an earlier analysis of more than 550 of the donors, sequences lacking an unambiguous match to a single V gene segment were excluded. An earlier analysis of a few hundred of the donors called V segments functional above 56.7% productive rearrangements and segregating when the between-donor standard deviation exceeded 5%. A statistical classification framework was built for diagnosing cytomegalovirus status from the catalog of TCR beta chain sequences. In a later analysis, V and J genes were assigned by comparing TCR nucleotide sequences against IMGT/GENE-DB human TR gene sequences. A later analysis assigned CDR3 sequences and most-parsimonious VDJ recombination scenarios with the TCRdist pipeline. In a later analysis, each TCR beta chain was defined by its CDR3 amino acid sequence together with its V-gene family, and reads lacking a unique V-gene family were excluded. In a later analysis, 450 to 600 highly shared, low-generation-probability nucleotide sequences were removed to address suspected cross-contamination and a sequencing artifact. In a later analysis, a clonal expansion index for each public chain was calculated from normalized within-repertoire ranks of inferred template counts. In a later analysis, generation probabilities were computed using a VDJ recombination model fitted to out-of-frame rearrangements, and the results were checked against IGoR. In a later analysis, TCR-TCR, TCR-HLA and TCR-CMV co-occurrence was scored with hypergeometric tests, and a repertoire-size bias correction was applied to TCR pairs. To estimate false discovery rates, a later analysis permuted the HLA or CMV assignments 20 times. A later analysis grouped co-occurring TCRs with DBSCAN, adding TCRdist sequence similarity when clustering within HLA-allele-positive subsets. Repertoires with fewer than 30,000 or more than 120,000 public chains, plus five repertoires with anomalous nucleotide sharing, were excluded from co-occurrence clustering. TCRdb obtained this table from immuneACCESS and retained in-frame rearrangements with V and J assigned. These tables miss some clones; where compared with another copy, unresolved V genes account for less than half of the shortfall, and the remainder is unexplained. V and J calls plus clone size are reproduced from that table; the DNA served to infer D and trimming. The sample table shows 120,000 to 150,000 clones, and approximately 78% are seen once. The ten largest clones add up to 5% to 8% of the sample.

The sample holds one count of this clone. Its antigen is still unknown. Base quality data are lacking; no much larger clone is found one base away. The germline V gene (reference sequence) specifies SEHNR as CDR1 and FQNEAQ as CDR2. V and J are truncated by 1 base and 12 bases respectively, leaving an intervening sequence of 13 bases. The CDR3 sequence holds 12 residues, the cysteine and phenylalanine included. Only the CDR3 portion is preserved as DNA: 36 bases, with reading frame beginning at the first base. The cohort consisted of 650 to 700 healthy bone marrow donors. At the time of sampling, all cohort members were nominally healthy, though unrecorded immune exposures were likely present. The donor was CMV seropositive and was included in the group of 250 to 350 seropositive cohort members. A peripheral blood sample was collected from each donor, and TCR beta sequencing was performed on peripheral blood mononuclear cells. Genomic DNA was extracted from the blood cell samples with the Qiagen DNeasy Blood Extraction Kit.

This sequence was found in a woman aged 40 to 50 in good health and CMV-seropositive. The sequence links TRBV7-9 to TRBJ2-7; the D gene is unclear. Sequenced input: PBMCs. CDR3 sequence: CASSLEEGGWYF. The nucleotide sequence is TGTGCCAGCAGCTTAGAAGAAGGCGGATGGTACTTC. Reference TRBV7-9 and TRBJ2-7 genes cover what lies past the CDR3, so the full variable domain is DTGVSQNPRHKITKRGQNVTFRCDPISEHNRLYWYRQTLGQGPEFLTYFQNEAQLEKSRLLSDRFSAERPKGSFSTLEIQRTEQGDSAMYLCASSLEEGGWYFGPGTRLTVT.